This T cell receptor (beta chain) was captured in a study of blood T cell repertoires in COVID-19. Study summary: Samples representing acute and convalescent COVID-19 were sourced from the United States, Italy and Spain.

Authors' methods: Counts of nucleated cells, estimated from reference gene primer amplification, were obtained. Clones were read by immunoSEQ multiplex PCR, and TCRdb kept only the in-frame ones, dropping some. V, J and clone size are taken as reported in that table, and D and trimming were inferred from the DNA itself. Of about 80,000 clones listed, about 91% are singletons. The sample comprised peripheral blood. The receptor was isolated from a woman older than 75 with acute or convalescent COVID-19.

CDR3 sequence (DNA): TGTGCCAGTGTTAGCGGGAGAGTAGGAGATACGCAGTATTTT. Protein: CASVSGRVGDTQYF. The chain combines TRBV19 with TRBJ2-3, with 9 bases identical to TRBD2. V lost 8 bases and J lost 5; bases outside the gene matches: 8. Germline CDR1 is LNHDA and CDR2 is SQIVND (reference sequence). CDR3 length: 14 amino acids.